Presented here are 3 T cell receptor beta chains from one specimen sequenced in a study of T cells in Graves' hyperthyroidism and ophthalmopathy. From RNA transcripts, TCR beta CDR3 regions were amplified. An initial round of RT-PCR targeting the TCR CDR3 relied on the HTBI primer set. TCRdb analysed the multiplex PCR reads with MiXCR anew, one entry per CDR3 protein. The data hold over 650,000 distinct CDR3 sequences, with roughly 15% observed a single time. The sequencing sample was made of blood. All receptors derive from a man younger than 30 with Graves' hyperthyroidism.

This clonotype has ten or more counts. V gene TRBV28 combines with J gene TRBJ2-7; possible D gene TRBD2, 5 bases. Germline V gene lookup returns CDR1 MDHEN and CDR2 SYDVKM. This CDR3 is 16 amino acids long. Trimming left V 6 bases short and J 6 bases short, with 24 bases between. Here the CDR3 reads CASSFPSPLAGSEQYF. The DNA of the CDR3 is TGTGCCAGCAGCTTTCCCTCCCCCCTAGCAGGATCCGAGCAGTACTTC.

This clonotype was seen just once. No conserved phenylalanine or tryptophan is present at the end of the CDR3, so a read error is the likely explanation. V and J are TRBV30 and TRBJ2-2, with TRBD2 matching 7 bases. This CDR3 is 14 amino acids long. In germline, CDR1 is GTSNPN, CDR2 SVGIG (reference sequence). V lost 0 bases, J lost 6 bases, and 4 bases stayed unmatched. The CDR3 here is CAWSVGRIAGELFI. CDR3 nucleotides: TGTGCCTGGAGTGTCGGGAGGATCGCCGGGGAGCTGTTTATT.

The table lists this clonotype with a few counts. The chain couples TRBV4-1 to TRBJ2-1, with 7 positions matching TRBD1. J was trimmed by 8 bases and V by 3 bases; bases with no gene match: 7. The germline V gene has CDR1 MGHRA and CDR2 YSYEKL. This CDR3 has 14 residues. The DNA for the CDR3 is TGCGCCAGCAGCCACCGACAGGGTTACTATGAGCAGTTCTTC. This translates into CASSHRQGYYEQFF.